Below, 23 T cell receptor beta chains from the same sample are listed, as sequenced in a study of cytomegalovirus exposure and HLA in healthy donors. The table came from immunoSEQ multiplex PCR; TCRdb's copy has only in-frame clones and leaves some out. Among 50,000 to 65,000 clones listed, around nine tenths were seen once. Source material: PBMCs. The receptors originated from a woman under 30 in good health and CMV-seropositive.

In its sample, this clone was seen a few times. The chain combines TRBV10-3 with TRBJ2-2, with D tentatively TRBD2 (6 bases). This CDR3 contains 15 residues. Germline V gene lookup returns CDR1 ENHRY and CDR2 SYGVKD. The germline V and J ends were trimmed by 10 bases and 4 bases, with 19 bases remaining between them. The CDR3 spells CASRVGQGGTGELFF. The CDR3 bases are TGTGCCAGCAGAGTGGGGCAGGGAGGCACCGGGGAGCTGTTTTTT.

There are a few counts of this clone. V is TRBV19 and J is TRBJ2-2, with 8 bases that match TRBD1. The CDR3 is 13 residues long. V was pared by 9 bases and J by 5 bases, with 5 bases of the junction left unmatched. In germline, CDR1 is LNHDA, CDR2 SQIVND (reference sequence). The DNA for the CDR3 is TGTGCCAGCAGACAGGGGAGAACCGGGGAGCTGTTTTTT. Protein sequence: CASRQGRTGELFF.

The genes are TRBV14 and TRBJ2-7, with D maybe TRBD1 (6 bases). The CDR3 consists of 15 residues. Deletions cut 4 bases from V and 0 bases from J, with 13 bases between. Germline V gene data show CDR1 as SGHDN and CDR2 as FVKESK. CDR3 sequence: CASSLGGRSSYEQYF. The CDR3 DNA sequence: TGTGCCAGCAGCCTAGGGGGAAGGAGCTCCTACGAGCAGTACTTC.

The V and J genes are TRBV5-1 and TRBJ2-5; 9 bases are shared with TRBD1. Germline V lookup: CDR1 SGHRS, CDR2 YFSETQ. Trimming removed 3 bases from V and 5 bases from J; junction bases left unmatched: 5. The CDR3 length is 14 residues. CDR3 residues: CASSSSTGGETQYF. The CDR3, as DNA: TGCGCCAGCAGCTCATCGACAGGGGGGGAGACCCAGTACTTC. Drawing the rest from reference TRBV5-1 and TRBJ2-5, the complete variable domain is KAGVTQTPRYLIKTRGQQVTLSCSPISGHRSVSWYQQTPGQGLQFLFEYFSETQRNKGNFPGRFSGRQFSNSRSEMNVSTLELGDSALYLCASSSSTGGETQYFGPGTRLLVL.

This rearrangement joins TRBV28 to TRBJ2-3; TRBD2 matches 12 bases. Losses at the gene ends were 4 bases for V and 1 base for J; bases not matched to a gene: 3. The germline V gene has CDR1 MDHEN and CDR2 SYDVKM. This CDR3 is built from 16 residues. CDR3 protein: CASSSWTSGGTDTQYF. CDR3 sequence (DNA): TGTGCCAGCAGTTCCTGGACTAGCGGGGGCACAGATACGCAGTATTTT. The variable domain in full, completed from reference TRBV28 and TRBJ2-3, reads DVKVTQSSRYLVKRTGEKVFLECVQDMDHENMFWYRQDPGLGLRLIYFSYDVKMKEKGDIPEGYSVSREKKERFSLILESASTNQTSMYLCASSSWTSGGTDTQYFGPGTRLTVL.

The V call is TRBV6-1, the J call TRBJ2-3; 7 positions match TRBD1. The CDR3 is 13 amino acids. Germline CDR1 is MNHNS and CDR2 is SASEGT. The junction had 7 bases not matched to a gene; V was cut back by 10 bases and J by 3 bases. CDR3 nucleotides: TGTGCCACCCTATTGACAGGGACAGATACGCAGTATTTT. This encodes CATLLTGTDTQYF.

The chain uses TRBV5-4 and TRBJ1-2, with D possibly TRBD1 on 5 matching bases. The CDR3 has 14 amino acids. Germline lookup yields CDR1 SGHNT and CDR2 YYREEE (reference sequence). V dropped 4 bases and J dropped 4 bases, with 14 bases sitting between them. The CDR3 reads CASSPKQEPYGYTF. CDR3 nucleotide sequence: TGTGCCAGCAGCCCGAAACAGGAGCCCTATGGCTACACCTTC.

This chain links TRBV10-3 with TRBJ1-2; D gene uncertain. Trimming removed 6 bases at V and 0 bases at J, with 11 bases between. The CDR3 runs to 14 residues. Germline CDR1 reads ENHRY; CDR2 reads SYGVKD. The CDR3: CAISPKGANYGYTF. The CDR3 region has the DNA TGTGCCATCAGCCCAAAGGGAGCTAACTATGGCTACACCTTC.

This clone was observed once. The chain joins TRBV5-1 to TRBJ2-4, with a weak D call TRBD2 (6 bases). The CDR3 runs 15 residues. Germline CDR1 is SGHRS and CDR2 is YFSETQ. The V gene lost 1 base and the J gene lost 0 bases, with 8 bases spanning the gap. As DNA, the CDR3 is TGCGCCAGCAGCTTGACGGGAGTAGCCAAAAACATTCAGTACTTC. Residues: CASSLTGVAKNIQYF.

The J gene is TRBJ1-5, the V gene TRBV2; 8 bases fit TRBD1. The CDR3 runs to 13 residues. Germline V lookup: CDR1 SNHLY, CDR2 FYNNEI. The ends lost 5 bases at V and 7 bases at J; junction bases unmatched: 4. CDR3 in DNA: TGTGCCAGCAGTATAGGACAGGGACAGCCCCAGCATTTT. Amino acids: CASSIGQGQPQHF.

This chain uses TRBV9 with TRBJ1-2, with a possible D match to TRBD1 (6 bases). Trimming removed 4 bases at V and 1 base at J, with 14 bases between. Germline V CDR1 and CDR2: SGDLS, YYNGEE. This CDR3 comprises 15 residues. The CDR3 is CASSTGHPVNYGYTF. The CDR3 DNA is TGTGCCAGCAGCACGGGACACCCCGTTAACTATGGCTACACCTTC.

The chain recombines TRBV5-4 with TRBJ2-3; 9 nucleotides align to TRBD2. Germline CDR1 reads SGHNT; CDR2 reads YYREEE (reference sequence). This CDR3 is built from 13 residues. Trimming took 8 bases from V and 5 from J; bases not matched to a gene: 6. Here the CDR3 DNA reads TGTGCCAGTCTAGCGGGGAGCGGAGATACGCAGTATTTT. Translating it yields CASLAGSGDTQYF. Using reference TRBV5-4 and TRBJ2-3 for the parts outside the CDR3, the full variable domain is ETGVTQSPTHLIKTRGQQVTLRCSSQSGHNTVSWYQQALGQGPQFIFQYYREEENGRGNFPPRFSGLQFPNYSSELNVNALELDDSALYLCASLAGSGDTQYFGPGTRLTVL.

The gene calls are TRBV29-1 and TRBJ1-2; D is uncertain. The V gene lost 2 bases and the J gene lost 2 bases, with 9 bases spanning the gap. This CDR3 is 13 amino acids long. CDR1 and CDR2 (germline): SQVTM, ANQGSEA. The CDR3 here is CSVETDPNYGYTF. The CDR3 nucleotides read TGCAGCGTTGAAACAGACCCGAACTATGGCTACACCTTC.

This clone was counted once. This rearrangement joins TRBV5-1 to TRBJ1-3, with TRBD1 matching over 9 bases. The trim removed 0 bases at V and 7 bases at J, leaving 2 bases unmatched. The germline V gene has CDR1 SGHRS and CDR2 YFSETQ. This CDR3 comprises 14 residues. CDR3 amino acids: CASSLGDRVNTIYF. As DNA, the CDR3 is TGCGCCAGCAGCTTGGGGGACAGGGTGAACACCATATATTTT.

This clone has a single count. The chain is built from TRBV19 and TRBJ2-2; the D gene is possibly TRBD1 (5 bases). Germline CDR1 reads LNHDA; CDR2 reads SQIVND (reference sequence). The V and J ends lost 3 bases and 3 bases respectively, with 17 bases between them. This CDR3 has 17 amino acids. The CDR3 bases are TGTGCCAGTAGTATGAATTTAGGGGTTTACGACACCGGGGAGCTGTTTTTT. This gives the protein CASSMNLGVYDTGELFF. Complete variable domain (other parts from reference TRBV19 and TRBJ2-2): DGGITQSPKYLFRKEGQNVTLSCEQNLNHDAMYWYRQDPGQGLRLIYYSQIVNDFQKGDIAEGYSVSREKKESFPLTVTSAQKNPTAFYLCASSMNLGVYDTGELFFGEGSRLTVL.

The rearrangement links TRBV9 to TRBJ2-2; no clear D. This CDR3 has 14 amino acids. Per germline, CDR1 SGDLS and CDR2 YYNGEE. V was clipped by 0 bases and J by 4 bases, with 7 bases between them. The CDR3 region has the DNA TGTGCCAGCAGCGTAGCCCCCCTCACCGGGGAGCTGTTTTTT. It yields the protein CASSVAPLTGELFF.

This clone was seen a single time. CDR3 residues: CASSHPGQGSGNEKLFF. CDR3 coding DNA: TGCGCCAGCAGCCATCCGGGACAGGGGAGCGGTAATGAAAAACTGTTTTTT. The chain recombines TRBV4-1 with TRBJ1-4, with 10 bases matching TRBD1. V was clipped by 3 bases and J by 4 bases; unmatched bases: 8. Germline assignment: CDR1 MGHRA and CDR2 YSYEKL. The CDR3 covers 17 residues.

V usage is TRBV2 and J usage is TRBJ1-4; 10 bases match TRBD1. The V and J ends lost 10 bases and 8 bases, in that order; junction bases with no gene match: 16. CDR3 length: 16 amino acids. Germline V gene lookup returns CDR1 SNHLY and CDR2 FYNNEI. CDR3 bases: TGTGCCACGGGGACAGGGGCATCTTCAGACCTAGAAAAACTGTTTTTT. Translating it yields CATGTGASSDLEKLFF. Combining the CDR3 with reference TRBV2 and TRBJ1-4 gives the whole variable domain EPEVTQTPSHQVTQMGQEVILRCVPISNHLYFYWYRQILGQKVEFLVSFYNNEISEKSEIFDDQFSVERPDGSNFTLKIRSTKLEDSAMYFCATGTGASSDLEKLFFGSGTQLSVL.

The chain joins TRBV12-5 to TRBJ2-7, with unresolved D. The ends were cut back, 1 base at V and 5 bases at J, with 6 bases in the middle. Germline V gene sequence: CDR1 LGHNT, CDR2 FRNRAP. The CDR3 sequence is 12 residues long. As DNA, the CDR3 is TGTGCTAGTGGTTTGGCCTTTAACGAGCAGTACTTC. It translates to CASGLAFNEQYF.

The gene calls are TRBV11-3 and TRBJ2-1; 8 nucleotides line up with TRBD2. The CDR3 spans 14 residues. J gave up 5 bases and V 2 bases, and 2 bases lay outside the gene matches. In germline, CDR1 is SGHNT, CDR2 YENEEA. The CDR3 reads CASSLRGGNNEQFF. CDR3 coding DNA: TGTGCCAGCAGCTTACGGGGGGGCAACAATGAGCAGTTCTTC.

The CDR3: CASSLPDLATQYF. CDR3 DNA: TGTGCCAGCAGCTTGCCAGATCTAGCTACGCAGTATTTT. The genes are TRBV5-6 and TRBJ2-3, with D perhaps matching TRBD2 (5 bases). The CDR3 totals 13 residues. Trimming left V 1 base short and J 8 bases short, with 11 bases between. Germline V gene lookup returns CDR1 SGHDT and CDR2 YYEEEE.

This sequence joins TRBV28 and TRBJ2-1, with 8 positions matching TRBD2. Trimming removed 5 bases from V and 9 bases from J; junction bases left unmatched: 12. This CDR3 region has 15 residues. Germline CDR1 reads MDHEN; CDR2 reads SYDVKM. The DNA of the CDR3 is TGTGCCAGCAGTCCCGGGGGGGCCGGAGTAGGTGAGCAGTTCTTC. This encodes CASSPGGAGVGEQFF.

The CDR3 loop reads CASRWQGNGDTEAFF. CDR3 nucleotides: TGTGCCAGCAGGTGGCAAGGGAACGGGGACACTGAAGCTTTCTTT. The chain carries TRBV5-4 and TRBJ1-1; unclear D gene. CDR3 size: 15 residues. CDR1 SGHNT and CDR2 YYREEE come from the germline V gene (reference sequence). Trimming left V 5 bases short and J 3 bases short, with 17 bases between.